Listed below are T cell receptor beta chains from one sample, sequenced in a study of blood T cell repertoires in COVID-19. The assay was immunoSEQ multiplex PCR, and TCRdb's table has in-frame clones only and misses some. Among around 15,000 clones listed, roughly 70% were seen once. Sequencing was carried out using peripheral blood. All receptors derive from a man between 60 and 70 years old with acute or convalescent COVID-19. Each CDR3 is given with its conserved first and last residue. D genes are given only for firm matches. Part of the rows lack a size; the others show once, few, many or a class for expanded clones.

v_gene,abundance,j_gene,d_gene,CDR3aa,CDR3nt
TRBV10-3,NA,TRBJ2-3,NA,CAIGSEGSTDTQYF,TGTGCCATCGGTTCTGAGGGAAGCACAGATACGCAGTATTTT
TRBV18,NA,TRBJ2-5,NA,CASSPGPNGETQYF,TGTGCCAGCTCACCGGGGCCTAACGGGGAGACCCAGTACTTC
TRBV7-9,medium-sized,TRBJ1-1,TRBD1,CASSWGQGEEAFF,TGTGCCAGCAGCTGGGGACAGGGAGAGGAAGCTTTCTTT
TRBV7-2,medium-sized,TRBJ1-2,NA,CASTRRGWGDYGYTF,TGTGCCAGCACCCGACGGGGGTGGGGCGACTATGGCTACACCTTC
TRBV2,NA,TRBJ1-2,NA,CASSAYLDYGYTF,TGTGCCAGCAGTGCGTATCTAGACTATGGCTACACCTTC
TRBV5-1,NA,TRBJ1-4,NA,CASSPSGAGRVDEKLFF,TGCGCCAGCAGCCCGAGCGGGGCGGGCAGGGTTGATGAAAAACTGTTTTTT
TRBV18,NA,TRBJ1-1,NA,CASSPLDGMNTEAFF,TGTGCCAGCTCACCGCTGGACGGGATGAACACTGAAGCTTTCTTT
TRBV7-2,few,TRBJ1-2,TRBD1,CASSLVAWDRKGYTF,TGTGCCAGCAGCTTAGTAGCCTGGGACAGGAAGGGCTACACCTTC
TRBV7-3,NA,TRBJ2-2,TRBD2,CASSLYPSGGTGELFF,TGTGCCAGCAGCTTATATCCTAGCGGGGGCACCGGGGAGCTGTTTTTT
TRBV29-1,NA,TRBJ2-1,NA,CSVIETRFEQFF,TGCAGCGTCATCGAGACTAGATTTGAGCAGTTCTTC
TRBV19,medium-sized,TRBJ2-7,NA,CASSRQAAYEQYF,TGTGCCAGTAGTCGACAGGCCGCCTACGAGCAGTACTTC
TRBV30,NA,TRBJ1-2,NA,CAWSVLRDYGYTF,TGTGCCTGGAGTGTACTCAGGGACTATGGCTACACCTTC
TRBV7-7,NA,TRBJ2-7,TRBD2,CASSTGPTSGDYEQYF,TGTGCCAGCAGCACTGGCCCGACTAGCGGGGACTACGAGCAGTACTTC
TRBV7-9,NA,TRBJ2-2,TRBD1,CASKQGALNTGELFF,TGTGCCAGCAAACAGGGGGCTCTTAACACCGGGGAGCTGTTTTTT
TRBV9,NA,TRBJ1-2,TRBD1,CASSHVGTGDHTF,TGTGCCAGCAGCCACGTCGGGACAGGTGACCACACCTTC
TRBV9,NA,TRBJ2-1,TRBD1,CASSVGDRSYNEQFF,TGTGCCAGCAGCGTAGGGGACAGGTCCTACAATGAGCAGTTCTTC
TRBV2,once,TRBJ1-2,TRBD1,CASRGQPSSIFYGYTF,TGTGCCAGCCGGGGACAGCCTTCTTCGATATTCTATGGCTACACCTTC
TRBV3-1/TRBV3-2,NA,TRBJ2-1,NA,CASSPRGSGDGPTAYNEQFF,TGTGCCAGCAGCCCCAGGGGGTCGGGGGACGGCCCTACCGCCTACAATGAGCAGTTCTTC
TRBV5-1,NA,TRBJ1-3,TRBD1,CASSSDRVGNTIYF,TGCGCCAGCAGCTCTGACAGGGTTGGAAACACCATATATTTT
TRBV6-2/TRBV6-3,NA,TRBJ2-1,TRBD2,CASSFGLAGAYEQFF,TGTGCCAGCAGTTTCGGACTAGCGGGGGCCTATGAGCAGTTCTTC
TRBV6-6,once,TRBJ2-5,NA,CASSSFQETQYF,TGTGCCAGCAGTTCCTTCCAAGAGACCCAGTACTTC
TRBV30,NA,TRBJ1-2,TRBD1,CAWSQRTGSNYGYTF,TGTGCCTGGAGTCAAAGGACAGGGAGTAACTATGGCTACACCTTC
TRBV6-5,once,TRBJ2-3,NA,CASKWSLADTQYF,TGTGCCAGCAAATGGTCTCTAGCGGATACGCAGTATTTT
TRBV9,NA,TRBJ2-7,NA,CASSVAAAQNYEQYF,TGTGCCAGCAGCGTAGCGGCAGCGCAGAACTACGAGCAGTACTTC
TRBV15,NA,TRBJ1-5,NA,CATSRVSGRARSNQPQHF,TGTGCCACCAGCAGAGTTTCGGGCAGGGCGCGAAGCAATCAGCCCCAGCATTTT
TRBV4-3,NA,TRBJ1-4,TRBD1,CASSQRTGTGNEKLFF,TGCGCCAGCAGTCAACGTACCGGGACAGGGAATGAAAAACTGTTTTTT
TRBV7-6,NA,TRBJ2-1,TRBD2,CASSPYTSGSVFNEQFF,TGTGCCAGCAGCCCATACACTAGCGGGAGTGTCTTCAATGAGCAGTTCTTC
TRBV9,NA,TRBJ1-2,NA,CASGGNYGYTF,TGTGCCAGCGGAGGTAACTATGGCTACACCTTC
TRBV19,few,TRBJ1-6,TRBD1,CASSTLTGASNSPLHF,TGTGCCAGTAGTACCTTGACAGGGGCAAGTAATTCACCCCTCCACTTT
TRBV21-1,NA,TRBJ1-6,NA,CASSDRAGDGNSPLHF,TGTGCCAGCAGTGACCGGGCGGGGGATGGGAATTCACCCCTCCACTTT
TRBV24-1,NA,TRBJ2-3,NA,CATSDPQDTQYF,TGTGCCACCAGTGATCCCCAGGATACGCAGTATTTT
TRBV4-3,NA,TRBJ1-4,NA,CASSRGGTTNEKLFF,TGCGCCAGCAGCCGGGGGGGAACAACTAATGAAAAACTGTTTTTT
TRBV5-1,NA,TRBJ1-1,NA,CASSTDRLNTEAFF,TGCGCCAGCAGCACCGACAGACTGAACACTGAAGCTTTCTTT
TRBV5-1,once,TRBJ1-4,NA,CASRLDSVVEKLFF,TGCGCCAGCAGGCTTGACAGTGTGGTCGAAAAACTGTTTTTT
TRBV27,NA,TRBJ2-5,NA,CASSKHREETQYF,TGTGCCAGCAGTAAGCACCGGGAGGAGACCCAGTACTTC
TRBV2,NA,TRBJ2-5,TRBD1,CATQGQGLQETQYF,TGTGCCACCCAGGGACAGGGCCTCCAAGAGACCCAGTACTTC
TRBV7-9,NA,TRBJ2-1,TRBD2,CASSLGLAGAGEQFF,TGTGCCAGCAGCCTGGGACTAGCGGGAGCTGGTGAGCAGTTCTTC
TRBV19,NA,TRBJ2-1,TRBD1,CASSTGQGNEQFF,TGTGCCAGTAGTACAGGACAGGGGAATGAGCAGTTCTTC
TRBV12-5,NA,TRBJ2-1,TRBD2,CASGLVLAGTRPYNEQFF,TGTGCTAGTGGTTTGGTACTTGCCGGGACTAGGCCTTACAATGAGCAGTTCTTC
TRBV4-3,NA,TRBJ1-2,TRBD1,CASSPANPTGGQNYGYTF,TGCGCCAGCAGCCCCGCAAACCCCACAGGGGGCCAAAACTATGGCTACACCTTC